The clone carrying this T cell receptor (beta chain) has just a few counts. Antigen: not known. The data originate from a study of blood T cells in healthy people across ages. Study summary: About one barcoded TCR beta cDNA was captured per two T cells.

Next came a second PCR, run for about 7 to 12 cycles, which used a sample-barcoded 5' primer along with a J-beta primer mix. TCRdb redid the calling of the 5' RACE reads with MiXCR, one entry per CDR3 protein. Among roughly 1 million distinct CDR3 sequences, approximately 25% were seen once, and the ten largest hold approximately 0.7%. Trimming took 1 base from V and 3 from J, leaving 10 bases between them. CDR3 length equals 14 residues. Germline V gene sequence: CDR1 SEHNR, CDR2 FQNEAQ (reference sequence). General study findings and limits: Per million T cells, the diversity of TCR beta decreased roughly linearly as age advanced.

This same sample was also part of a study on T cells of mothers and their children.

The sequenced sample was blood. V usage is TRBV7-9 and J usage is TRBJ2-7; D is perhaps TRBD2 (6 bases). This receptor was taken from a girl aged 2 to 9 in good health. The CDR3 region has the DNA TGTGCCAGCAGCTTAGTGGGACTTGTCTACGAGCAGTACTTC. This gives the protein CASSLVGLVYEQYF.